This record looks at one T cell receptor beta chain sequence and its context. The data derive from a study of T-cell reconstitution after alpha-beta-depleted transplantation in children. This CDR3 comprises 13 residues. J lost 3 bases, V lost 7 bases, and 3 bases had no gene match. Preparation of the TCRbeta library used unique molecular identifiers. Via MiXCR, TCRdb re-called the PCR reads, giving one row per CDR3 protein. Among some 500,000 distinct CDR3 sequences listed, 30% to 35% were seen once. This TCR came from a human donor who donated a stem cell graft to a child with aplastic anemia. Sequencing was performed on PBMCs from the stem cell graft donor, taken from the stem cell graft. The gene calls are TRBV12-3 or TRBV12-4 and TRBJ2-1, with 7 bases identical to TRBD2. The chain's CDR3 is CASISGGYNEQFF. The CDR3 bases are TGTGCCAGCATCTCGGGGGGCTACAATGAGCAGTTCTTC.